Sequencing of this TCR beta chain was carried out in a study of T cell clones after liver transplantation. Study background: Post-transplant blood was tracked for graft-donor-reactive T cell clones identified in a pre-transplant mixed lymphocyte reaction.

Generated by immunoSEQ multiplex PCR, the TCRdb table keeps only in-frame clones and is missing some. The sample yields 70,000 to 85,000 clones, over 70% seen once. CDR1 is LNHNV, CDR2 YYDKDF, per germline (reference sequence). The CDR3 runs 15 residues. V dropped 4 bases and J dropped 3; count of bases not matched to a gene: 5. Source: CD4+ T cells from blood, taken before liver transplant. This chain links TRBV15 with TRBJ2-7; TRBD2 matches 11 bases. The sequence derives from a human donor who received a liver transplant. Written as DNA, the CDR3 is TGTGCCACCAGCACCCGGACTAGCGGGTACTACGAGCAGTACTTC. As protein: CATSTRTSGYYEQYF.